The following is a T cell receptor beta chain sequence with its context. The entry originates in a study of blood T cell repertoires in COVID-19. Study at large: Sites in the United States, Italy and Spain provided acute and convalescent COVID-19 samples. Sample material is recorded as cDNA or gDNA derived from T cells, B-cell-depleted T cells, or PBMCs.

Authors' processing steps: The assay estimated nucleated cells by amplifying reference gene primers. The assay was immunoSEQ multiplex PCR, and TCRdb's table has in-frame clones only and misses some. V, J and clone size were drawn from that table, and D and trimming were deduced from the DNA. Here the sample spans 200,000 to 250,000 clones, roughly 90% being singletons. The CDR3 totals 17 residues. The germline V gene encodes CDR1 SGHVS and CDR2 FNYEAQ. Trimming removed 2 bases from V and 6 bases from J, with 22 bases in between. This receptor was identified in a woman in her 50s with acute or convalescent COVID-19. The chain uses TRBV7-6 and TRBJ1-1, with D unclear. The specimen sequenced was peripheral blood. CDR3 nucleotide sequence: TGTGCCAGCAGCTTAATGGTATCGGGTTTTGGTGACGCTGAAGCTTTCTTT. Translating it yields CASSLMVSGFGDAEAFF.